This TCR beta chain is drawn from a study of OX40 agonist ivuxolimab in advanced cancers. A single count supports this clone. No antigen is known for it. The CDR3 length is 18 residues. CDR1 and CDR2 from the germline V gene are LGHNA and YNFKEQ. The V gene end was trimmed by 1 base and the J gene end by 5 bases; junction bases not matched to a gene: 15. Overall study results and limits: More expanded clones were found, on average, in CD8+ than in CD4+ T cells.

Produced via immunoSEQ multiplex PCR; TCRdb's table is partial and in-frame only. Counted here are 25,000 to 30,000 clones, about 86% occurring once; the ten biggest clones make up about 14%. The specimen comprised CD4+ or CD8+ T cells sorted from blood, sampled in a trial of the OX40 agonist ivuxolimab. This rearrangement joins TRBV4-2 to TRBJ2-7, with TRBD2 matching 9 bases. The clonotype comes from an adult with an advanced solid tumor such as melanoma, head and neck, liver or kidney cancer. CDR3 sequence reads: CASSQVVSGGRALDEQYF. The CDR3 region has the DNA TGTGCCAGCAGCCAAGTAGTGAGTGGCGGGAGGGCCCTAGACGAGCAGTACTTC.